The source of this T cell receptor (beta chain) is a study of blood T cell repertoires in COVID-19. Study information: From T cells, B-cell-depleted T cells, or PBMCs came the material, which was cDNA or gDNA.

Trimming left V 0 bases short and J 7 bases short, with 9 bases between. CDR3 length: 13 residues. CDR1 and CDR2 (germline): LGHDT, YNNKEL (reference sequence). Measured with immunoSEQ multiplex PCR; TCRdb has only the in-frame clones, and not every one. The repertoire consists of about 330,000 clones, with roughly 90% occurring once and the leading ten covering approximately 18%. Recovery meant two consecutive negative NP/OP PCR tests, professional clearance, or resolved symptoms. Sequencing was performed on PBMCs or T cells enriched from blood (not recorded which). The clonotype originates from a woman aged 30 to 39 who had recovered from COVID-19. The rearrangement uses TRBV3-1 (or the pseudogene TRBV3-2) and TRBJ1-2; D unresolved. The DNA of the CDR3 is TGTGCCAGCAGCCAAGATGATCGAGGTGGCTACACCTTC. It codes for CASSQDDRGGYTF.